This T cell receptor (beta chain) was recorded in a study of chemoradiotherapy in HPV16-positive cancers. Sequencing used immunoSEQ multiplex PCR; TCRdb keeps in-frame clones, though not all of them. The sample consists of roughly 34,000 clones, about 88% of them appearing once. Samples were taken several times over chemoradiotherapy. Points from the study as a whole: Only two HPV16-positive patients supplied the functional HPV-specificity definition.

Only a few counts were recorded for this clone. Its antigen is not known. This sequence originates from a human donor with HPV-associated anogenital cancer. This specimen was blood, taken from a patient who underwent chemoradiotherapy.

This chain's CDR3 is CASSNTGGSTDTQYF. The CDR3, as DNA: TGTGCCAGCAGCAATACGGGGGGGAGCACAGATACGCAGTATTTT. V and J are TRBV7-2 and TRBJ2-3; the match to TRBD2 covers 8 bases. Germline-derived CDR1 and CDR2 are SGHTA and FQGNSA. The CDR3 contains 15 residues. J was trimmed by 0 bases and V by 5 bases; bases with no gene match: 4.